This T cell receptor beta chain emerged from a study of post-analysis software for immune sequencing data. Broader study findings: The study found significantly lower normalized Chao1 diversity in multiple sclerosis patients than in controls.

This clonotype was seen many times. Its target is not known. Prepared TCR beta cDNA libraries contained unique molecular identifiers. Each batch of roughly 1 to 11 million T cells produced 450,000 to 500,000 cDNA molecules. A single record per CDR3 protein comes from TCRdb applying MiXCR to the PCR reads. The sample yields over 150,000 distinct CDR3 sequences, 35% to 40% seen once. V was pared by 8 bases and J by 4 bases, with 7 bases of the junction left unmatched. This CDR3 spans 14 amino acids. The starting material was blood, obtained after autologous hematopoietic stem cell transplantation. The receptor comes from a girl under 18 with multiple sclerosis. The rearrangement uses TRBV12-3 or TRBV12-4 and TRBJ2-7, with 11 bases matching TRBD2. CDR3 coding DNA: TGTGCCAGCTCCGCTAGCGGGAGGTGGTACGAGCAGTACTTC. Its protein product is CASSASGRWYEQYF.